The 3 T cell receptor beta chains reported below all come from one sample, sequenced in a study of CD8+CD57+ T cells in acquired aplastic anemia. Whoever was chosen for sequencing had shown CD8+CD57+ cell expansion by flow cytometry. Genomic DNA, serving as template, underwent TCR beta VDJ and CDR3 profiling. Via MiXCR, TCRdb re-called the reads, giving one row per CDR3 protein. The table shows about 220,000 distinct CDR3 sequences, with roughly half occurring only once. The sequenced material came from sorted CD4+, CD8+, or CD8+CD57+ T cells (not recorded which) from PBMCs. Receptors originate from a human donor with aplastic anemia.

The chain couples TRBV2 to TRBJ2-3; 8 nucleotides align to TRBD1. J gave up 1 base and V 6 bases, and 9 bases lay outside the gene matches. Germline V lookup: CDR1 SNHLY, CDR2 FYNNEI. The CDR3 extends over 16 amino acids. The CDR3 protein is CASRRTGTVGTDTQYF. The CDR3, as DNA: TGTGCCAGCAGGAGGACAGGGACGGTGGGCACAGATACGCAGTATTTT.

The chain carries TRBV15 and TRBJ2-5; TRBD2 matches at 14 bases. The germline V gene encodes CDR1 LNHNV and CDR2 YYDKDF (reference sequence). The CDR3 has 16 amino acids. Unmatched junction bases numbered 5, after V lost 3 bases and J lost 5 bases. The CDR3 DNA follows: TGTGCCACCAGCAGCCAGACTAGCGGGGGGGCGGAGACCCAGTACTTC. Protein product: CATSSQTSGGAETQYF.

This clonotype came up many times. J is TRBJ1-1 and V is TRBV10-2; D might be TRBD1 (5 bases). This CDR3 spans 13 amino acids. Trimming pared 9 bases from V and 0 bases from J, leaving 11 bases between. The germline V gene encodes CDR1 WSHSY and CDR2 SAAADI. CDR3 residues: CARSDNMNTEAFF. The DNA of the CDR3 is TGCGCCAGATCGGACAACATGAACACTGAAGCTTTCTTT.